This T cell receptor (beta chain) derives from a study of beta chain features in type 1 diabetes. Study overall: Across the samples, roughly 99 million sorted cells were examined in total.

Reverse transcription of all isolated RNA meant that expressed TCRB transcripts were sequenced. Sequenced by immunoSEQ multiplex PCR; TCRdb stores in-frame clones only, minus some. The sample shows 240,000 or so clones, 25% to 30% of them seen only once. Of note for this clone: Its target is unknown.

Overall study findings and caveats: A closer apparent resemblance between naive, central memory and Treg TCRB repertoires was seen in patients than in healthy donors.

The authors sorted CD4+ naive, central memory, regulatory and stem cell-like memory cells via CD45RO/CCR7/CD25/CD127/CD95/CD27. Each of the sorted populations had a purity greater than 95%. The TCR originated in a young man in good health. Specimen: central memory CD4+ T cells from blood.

CDR3 residues: CASSSGQGYEQYF. For the CDR3, the DNA is TGTGCCAGCAGTAGCGGCCAGGGCTACGAGCAGTACTTC. This rearrangement joins TRBV28 to TRBJ2-7; D may be TRBD1 or TRBD2 (5 bases each). Between the trimmed V and J ends, which lost 5 bases and 3 bases, there was a span of 11 bases. Germline V gene lookup returns CDR1 MDHEN and CDR2 SYDVKM. The CDR3 is 13 amino acids.